This entry concerns a single T cell receptor beta chain. This sample is part of a study of blood T cell repertoires in COVID-19. Data came from immunoSEQ multiplex PCR; TCRdb stores just in-frame clones and leaves some out. The data show about 260,000 clones, around nine tenths seen once. V trimming: 4 bases; J trimming: 8 bases; junction bases outside the gene matches: 14. CDR1 and CDR2 (germline): SGHRS, YFSETQ. CDR3 length: 15 residues. Material for sequencing was peripheral blood. The receptor was isolated from a woman in her 70s with COVID-19, enrolled during active disease. This chain uses TRBV5-1 with TRBJ1-2, with 7 bases aligning to TRBD1. The chain's CDR3 is CASSPQTGSPGGYTF. CDR3 coding DNA: TGCGCCAGCAGCCCCCAGACAGGGTCCCCTGGCGGCTACACCTTC. Looking up the rest from reference TRBV5-1 and TRBJ1-2 gives the full variable domain: KAGVTQTPRYLIKTRGQQVTLSCSPISGHRSVSWYQQTPGQGLQFLFEYFSETQRNKGNFPGRFSGRQFSNSRSEMNVSTLELGDSALYLCASSPQTGSPGGYTFGSGTRLTVV.